This T cell receptor (beta chain) was recorded in a study of Graves' ophthalmopathy and Graves' hyperthyroidism. Stable hyperthyroidism was defined by absence of ophthalmopathy within 18 months of follow-up. Clinicians made diagnoses from clinical symptoms, serum thyroxine, TRAb, thyroid ultrasound and orbital computed tomography. Scientists amplified the TCR beta CDR3 regions from RNA transcripts. First-round RT-PCR employed HTBI primers, with a second-round multiplex PCR after it. Each CDR3 protein is one row after TCRdb ran MiXCR on the multiplex PCR reads. The sample consists of 500,000 to 700,000 distinct CDR3 sequences, about 24% of them appearing once. This clonotype was seen more than once but under ten times. Germline assignment: CDR1 LNHDA and CDR2 SQIVND (reference sequence). V was clipped by 3 bases and J by 2 bases, with 8 bases between them. This CDR3 comprises 15 residues.

The receptor comes from a woman aged 18-35 years with stable Graves' hyperthyroidism. Some clones in this sample may be carry-over from other donors' samples. V usage is TRBV19 and J usage is TRBJ2-6; D gene unclear. Sequencing input: peripheral blood. CDR3 region: CASSIRSPGANVLTF. CDR3 nucleotide sequence: TGTGCCAGTAGTATTCGAAGTCCTGGGGCCAACGTCCTGACTTTC.